One and the same sample provided the 25 T cell receptor beta chains below, sequenced in a study of chemoradiotherapy in HPV16-positive cancers. The assay was immunoSEQ multiplex PCR, and TCRdb's table has in-frame clones only and misses some. The sample holds 15,000 or so clones, more than 70% seen once. Sample collection occurred from a patient who underwent chemoradiotherapy. These receptors were taken from a human donor with HPV-associated anogenital cancer.

The chain recombines TRBV30 with TRBJ1-6, with D tentatively TRBD1 (6 bases). CDR1 and CDR2 from the germline V gene are GTSNPN and SVGIG (reference sequence). The length of the CDR3 is 17 residues. Trimming left V 1 base short and J 0 bases short, with 13 bases between. For the CDR3, the DNA is TGTGCCTGGAGTGGTTTTACAGGGAGCTCCTATAATTCACCCCTCCACTTT. Translating it yields CAWSGFTGSSYNSPLHF.

The J gene is TRBJ2-7, the V gene TRBV5-1; TRBD1 matches 10 bases. CDR3 length: 14 residues. The junction had 0 bases not matched to a gene; V was cut back by 3 bases and J by 0 bases. Germline V gives CDR1 SGHRS, CDR2 YFSETQ. CDR3 protein: CASSWTGGSYEQYF. CDR3 in DNA: TGCGCCAGCAGCTGGACAGGGGGCTCCTACGAGCAGTACTTC.

This clone has only one observation. This chain links TRBV2 with TRBJ1-6; a possible D gene is TRBD1 (5 bases). CDR3 size: 16 residues. Trimming took 6 bases from V and 6 from J, leaving 18 bases between them. The germline V gene encodes CDR1 SNHLY and CDR2 FYNNEI. The CDR3 DNA reads TGTGCCAGCAGCTCAACGGGGGGGGTAGGTAATTCACCCCTCCACTTT. Its protein is CASSSTGGVGNSPLHF.

This CDR3 is CASSQGVGDTQYF. The CDR3 DNA follows: TGTGCCAGCAGCCAAGGTGTAGGAGATACGCAGTATTTT. V gene TRBV4-2 combines with J gene TRBJ2-3; D is uncertain. Germline V CDR1 and CDR2: LGHNA, YNFKEQ. V lost 1 base, J lost 5 bases, and 7 bases lay in between. The CDR3 runs 13 residues.

The chain recombines TRBV5-1 with TRBJ2-3; 7 bases align to TRBD1. V shed 7 bases, J shed 6 bases, and the junction held 8 bases outside the gene matches. This CDR3 is 13 amino acids long. Germline CDR1 and CDR2: SGHRS and YFSETQ. CDR3 nucleotides: TGCGCCAGCTGTACAGGGGCTAGGGATACGCAGTATTTT. Its protein is CASCTGARDTQYF.

The chain is built from TRBV29-1 and TRBJ1-3; D is ambiguous. Germline V lookup: CDR1 SQVTM, CDR2 ANQGSEA. This CDR3 has 12 residues. V dropped 5 bases and J dropped 1 base, with 6 bases sitting between them. The CDR3 DNA follows: TGCAGCGTTCGGCGTTCTGGAAACACCATATATTTT. This gives the protein CSVRRSGNTIYF.

The V call is TRBV5-1, the J call TRBJ1-1; possible D gene TRBD1, 6 bases. Per germline, CDR1 SGHRS and CDR2 YFSETQ. Trimming left V 7 bases short and J 0 bases short, with 19 bases between. The CDR3 is 16 amino acids. CDR3 residues: CASESDGQTMNTEAFF. In DNA, the CDR3 is TGCGCCAGCGAATCGGACGGACAGACCATGAACACTGAAGCTTTCTTT.

The gene calls are TRBV6-5 and TRBJ2-1; perhaps TRBD1 as D (6 bases). From germline, CDR1 is MNHEY and CDR2 SVGAGI. The V end lost 4 bases, the J end lost 0 bases, and 10 bases lay between the germline ends. The CDR3 extends over 15 amino acids. The CDR3 DNA reads as TGTGCCAGCAGTTTGGTGGGGGCCTCCTACAATGAGCAGTTCTTC. Protein sequence: CASSLVGASYNEQFF.

V usage is TRBV19 and J usage is TRBJ2-1, with D hard to call. Trimming cost V 1 base and J 3 bases, with 16 bases left between them. This CDR3 comprises 17 residues. Germline CDR1 LNHDA, CDR2 SQIVND (reference sequence). In nucleotides, the CDR3 is TGTGCCAGTAGTATAGGCAGGTACCGAGATTACTACAATGAGCAGTTCTTC. As protein: CASSIGRYRDYYNEQFF. Combining the CDR3 with reference TRBV19 and TRBJ2-1 gives the whole variable domain DGGITQSPKYLFRKEGQNVTLSCEQNLNHDAMYWYRQDPGQGLRLIYYSQIVNDFQKGDIAEGYSVSREKKESFPLTVTSAQKNPTAFYLCASSIGRYRDYYNEQFFGPGTRLTVL.

The chain combines TRBV4-2 with TRBJ2-2; 8 bases map to TRBD1. Germline loops: CDR1 LGHNA, CDR2 YNFKEQ. The CDR3 covers 15 residues. Losses at the gene ends were 4 bases for V and 3 bases for J; bases not matched to a gene: 4. CDR3 amino acids: CASSPLTGDTGELFF. CDR3 bases: TGTGCCAGCAGCCCCCTGACAGGGGACACCGGGGAGCTGTTTTTT.

The V call is TRBV14, the J call TRBJ1-1; D gene uncertain. The CDR3 has 14 amino acids. In germline, CDR1 is SGHDN, CDR2 FVKESK. Trimming removed 4 bases at V and 6 bases at J, with 15 bases between. The CDR3 loop reads CASSLRAWRSEAFF. In DNA, the CDR3 is TGTGCCAGCAGCCTCCGGGCTTGGCGGTCTGAAGCTTTCTTT.

The chain couples TRBV2 to TRBJ1-5; unclear D gene. The CDR3 has 12 amino acids. Per germline, CDR1 SNHLY and CDR2 FYNNEI. Trimming shortened V by 7 bases and J by 5 bases, and 9 bases separated the two germline ends. The CDR3 region is CASNGDYQPQHF. In DNA form, the CDR3 reads TGTGCCAGCAATGGAGATTATCAGCCCCAGCATTTT.

This clone was observed once. J is TRBJ2-1 and V is TRBV6-5; tentative D call: TRBD2 (7 bases). Trimming pared 8 bases from V and 2 bases from J, leaving 10 bases between. This CDR3 spans 13 amino acids. The germline V gene has CDR1 MNHEY and CDR2 SVGAGI. As DNA, the CDR3 is TGTGCCAGCCGGGGGGCCGCCTACAATGAGCAGTTCTTC. It yields the protein CASRGAAYNEQFF.

The CDR3, as DNA: TGTGCCAGCAGCATCACAGGGGGGACTGAAGCTTTCTTT. Translating gives CASSITGGTEAFF. The gene calls are TRBV7-9 and TRBJ1-1, with 8 positions matching TRBD1. CDR3 length: 13 residues. Losses at the gene ends were 5 bases for V and 5 bases for J; bases not matched to a gene: 4. CDR1 is SEHNR, CDR2 FQNEAQ, per germline (reference sequence).

This chain links TRBV11-3 with TRBJ1-1, with D perhaps matching TRBD1 (6 bases). The CDR3 is 14 amino acids. Germline-derived CDR1 and CDR2 are SGHNT and YENEEA. Deletions cut 5 bases from V and 10 bases from J, with 20 bases between. The CDR3 DNA reads TGTGCCAGCAGCCTCCGCGGGGCCGAGGGGGGAGCTTTCTTT. Protein product: CASSLRGAEGGAFF.

The rearrangement uses TRBV28 and TRBJ2-3; D is possibly TRBD2 (6 bases). V was trimmed by 7 bases and J by 0 bases, leaving 11 bases between them. There are 14 residues in the CDR3. Per germline, CDR1 MDHEN and CDR2 SYDVKM. The CDR3 nucleotides read TGTGCCAGCAAGGCGGGGACTAGCACAGATACGCAGTATTTT. It yields the protein CASKAGTSTDTQYF.

The chain uses TRBV19 and TRBJ2-3; the D call may be TRBD1 or TRBD2 (5 bases each). Trimming shortened V by 1 base and J by 6 bases, and 20 bases separated the two germline ends. This CDR3 comprises 17 residues. Germline V gene data show CDR1 as LNHDA and CDR2 as SQIVND (reference sequence). The CDR3: CASSIVYYRLEGDTQYF. The CDR3 DNA follows: TGTGCCAGTAGTATAGTGTATTACAGGCTCGAGGGGGATACGCAGTATTTT.

The chain couples TRBV15 to TRBJ2-7; D possibly uses TRBD1 or TRBD2 (6 bases each). Per germline, CDR1 LNHNV and CDR2 YYDKDF (reference sequence). This CDR3 has 14 amino acids. V was cut by 0 bases and J by 5 bases, with 11 bases left in between. CDR3 protein: CATSRDGGPDEQYF. The CDR3 nucleotides are TGTGCCACCAGCAGAGACGGGGGCCCTGACGAGCAGTACTTC.

This rearrangement joins TRBV4-3 to TRBJ2-7; TRBD1 matches at 7 bases. There are 16 residues in the CDR3. V shed 4 bases and J 1 base; nucleotides not matched to a gene: 10. Germline lookup yields CDR1 LGHNA and CDR2 YSLEER. The DNA for the CDR3 is TGCGCCAGCAGCCCCGGGGCCGGACAGGAGTCCTACGAGCAGTACTTC. It codes for CASSPGAGQESYEQYF.

CDR3 amino acids: CASSQALWDRAFF. The CDR3 nucleotides read TGTGCCAGCAGCCAGGCCTTATGGGATAGAGCTTTCTTT. The chain uses TRBV27 and TRBJ1-1; D is uncertain. The CDR3 consists of 13 residues. Germline values: CDR1 MNHEY, CDR2 SMNVEV (reference sequence). V was clipped by 6 bases and J by 10 bases, with 18 bases between them.

Regarding this clone: The same CDR3 can be traced to other DNA sequences in this sample. The genes are TRBV7-9 and TRBJ1-2; tentatively, D is TRBD1 (5 bases). Trimming took off 4 bases at V and 4 bases at J, with 13 bases between the two ends. CDR3 length: 14 residues. The germline V gene has CDR1 SEHNR and CDR2 FQNEAQ (reference sequence). In nucleotides, the CDR3 is TGTGCCAGCAGCTCTCAGGGAGGCGGCTATGGCTACACCTTC. This encodes CASSSQGGGYGYTF.

CDR3 DNA: TGTGCCAGCAGCTTGGTGATCGGGGGCACTGAAGCTTTCTTT. This codes for CASSLVIGGTEAFF. The chain carries TRBV5-6 and TRBJ1-1; possible D gene TRBD1, 5 bases. The germline V gene has CDR1 SGHDT and CDR2 YYEEEE. CDR3 length: 14 residues. The germline V and J ends were trimmed by 0 bases and 4 bases, with 10 bases remaining between them.

This clone was seen only once. The rearrangement joins TRBV5-4 to TRBJ2-7, with 8 positions matching TRBD2. The CDR3 sequence is 13 residues long. Per germline, CDR1 SGHNT and CDR2 YYREEE (reference sequence). J gave up 7 bases and V 1 base, and 4 bases lay outside the gene matches. The CDR3 region has the DNA TGTGCCAGCAGCTTGTATTCGGGGGGGGAGCAGTACTTC. Its protein product is CASSLYSGGEQYF.

As DNA, the CDR3 is TGTGCCAGTACCATTAGATCGTCTTTGGGCACTGAAGCTTTCTTT. It encodes CASTIRSSLGTEAFF. The chain carries TRBV19 and TRBJ1-1; D is uncertain. The CDR3 contains 15 residues. Trimming left V 7 bases short and J 4 bases short, with 19 bases between. Germline CDR1 and CDR2: LNHDA and SQIVND (reference sequence).

The chain uses TRBV28 and TRBJ2-7; 7 bases are a match to TRBD2. Germline CDR1 and CDR2: MDHEN and SYDVKM. V gave up 4 bases and J gave up 0 bases; unmatched junction bases: 6. This CDR3 is 15 amino acids long. The CDR3 coding sequence is TGTGCCAGCAGTTGGGGGGGTTGGACCTCCTACGAGCAGTACTTC. It encodes CASSWGGWTSYEQYF.